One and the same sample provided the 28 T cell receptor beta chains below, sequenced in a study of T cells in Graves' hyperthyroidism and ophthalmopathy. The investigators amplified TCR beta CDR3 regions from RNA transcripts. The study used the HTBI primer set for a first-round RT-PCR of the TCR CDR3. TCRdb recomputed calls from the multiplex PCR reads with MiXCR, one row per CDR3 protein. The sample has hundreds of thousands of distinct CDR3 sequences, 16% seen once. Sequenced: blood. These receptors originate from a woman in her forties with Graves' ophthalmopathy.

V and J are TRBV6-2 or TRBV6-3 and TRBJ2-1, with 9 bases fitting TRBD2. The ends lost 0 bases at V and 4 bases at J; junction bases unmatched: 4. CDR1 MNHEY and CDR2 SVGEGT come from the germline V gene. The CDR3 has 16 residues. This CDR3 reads CASSYSLAGVYNEQFF. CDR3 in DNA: TGTGCCAGCAGTTACTCGTTAGCGGGAGTATACAATGAGCAGTTCTTC.

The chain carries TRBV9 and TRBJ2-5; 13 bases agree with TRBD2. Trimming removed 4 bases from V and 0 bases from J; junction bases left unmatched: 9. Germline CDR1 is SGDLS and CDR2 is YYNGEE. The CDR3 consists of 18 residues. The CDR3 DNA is TGTGCCAGCAGCCTTTCCGCCGGGACTAGCGGGAACCAAGAGACCCAGTACTTC. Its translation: CASSLSAGTSGNQETQYF.

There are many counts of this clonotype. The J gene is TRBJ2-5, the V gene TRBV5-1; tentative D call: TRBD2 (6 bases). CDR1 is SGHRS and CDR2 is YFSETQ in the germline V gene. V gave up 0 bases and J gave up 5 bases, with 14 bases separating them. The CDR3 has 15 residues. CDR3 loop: CASSLGDSVVETQYF. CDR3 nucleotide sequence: TGCGCCAGCAGCTTGGGGGACTCGGTCGTGGAGACCCAGTACTTC.

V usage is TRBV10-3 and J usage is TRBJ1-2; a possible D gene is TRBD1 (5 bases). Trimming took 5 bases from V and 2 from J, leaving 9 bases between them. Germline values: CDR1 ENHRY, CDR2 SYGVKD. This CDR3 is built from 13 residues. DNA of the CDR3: TGTGCCATCAGTACCTGGGACAACTATGGCTACACCTTC. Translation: CAISTWDNYGYTF.

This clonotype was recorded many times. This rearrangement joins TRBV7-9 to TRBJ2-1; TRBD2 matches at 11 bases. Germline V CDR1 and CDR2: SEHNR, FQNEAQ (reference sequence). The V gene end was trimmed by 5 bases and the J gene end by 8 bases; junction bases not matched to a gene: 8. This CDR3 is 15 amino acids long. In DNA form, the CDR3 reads TGTGCCAGCAGCCCAACTAGCGGGAGTTTCGATGAGCAGTTCTTC. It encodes CASSPTSGSFDEQFF.

CDR3 bases: TGTGCCAGCAGCCCAAGCGGGGTTAAGTACGAGCAGTACTTC. Protein sequence: CASSPSGVKYEQYF. The gene calls are TRBV5-4 and TRBJ2-7; 7 bases agree with TRBD2. CDR1 and CDR2 from the germline V gene are SGHNT and YYREEE (reference sequence). V lost 4 bases and J lost 4; bases outside the gene matches: 8. This CDR3 spans 14 amino acids. Looking up the rest from reference TRBV5-4 and TRBJ2-7 gives the full variable domain: ETGVTQSPTHLIKTRGQQVTLRCSSQSGHNTVSWYQQALGQGPQFIFQYYREEENGRGNFPPRFSGLQFPNYSSELNVNALELDDSALYLCASSPSGVKYEQYFGPGTRLTVT.

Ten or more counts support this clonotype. The CDR3 DNA reads TGTGCCAGCAGCTCGAGGACTGAAGCTTTCTTT. Its translation: CASSSRTEAFF. The chain links TRBV7-9 to TRBJ1-1; no clear D. Germline V gene lookup returns CDR1 SEHNR and CDR2 FQNEAQ (reference sequence). This CDR3 is 11 amino acids long. Trimming stripped 4 bases from V and 5 bases from J, with 5 bases between.

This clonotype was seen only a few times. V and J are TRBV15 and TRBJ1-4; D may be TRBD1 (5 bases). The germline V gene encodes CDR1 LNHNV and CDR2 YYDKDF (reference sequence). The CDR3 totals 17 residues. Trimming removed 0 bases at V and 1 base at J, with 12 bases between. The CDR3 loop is CATSRDGKGRTNEKLFF. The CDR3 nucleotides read TGTGCCACCAGCAGAGATGGGAAGGGGAGAACTAATGAAAAACTGTTTTTT.

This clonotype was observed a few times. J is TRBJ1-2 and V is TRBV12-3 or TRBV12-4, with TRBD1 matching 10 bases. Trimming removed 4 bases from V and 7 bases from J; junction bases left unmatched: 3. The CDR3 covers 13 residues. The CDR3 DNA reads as TGTGCCAGCAGTTGGGACAGGGGCTCTGGCTACACCTTC. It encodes CASSWDRGSGYTF.

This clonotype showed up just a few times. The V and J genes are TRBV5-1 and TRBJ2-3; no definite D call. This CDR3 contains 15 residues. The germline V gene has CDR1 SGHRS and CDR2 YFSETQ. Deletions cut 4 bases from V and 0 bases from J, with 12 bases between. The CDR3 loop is CASSPWRSSTDTQYF. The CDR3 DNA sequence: TGCGCCAGCAGCCCTTGGAGATCTAGCACAGATACGCAGTATTTT.

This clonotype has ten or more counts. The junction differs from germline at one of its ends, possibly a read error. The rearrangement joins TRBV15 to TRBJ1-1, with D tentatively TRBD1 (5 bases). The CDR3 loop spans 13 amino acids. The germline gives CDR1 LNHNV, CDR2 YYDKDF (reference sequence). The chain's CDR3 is CATSRDQGGEAFF. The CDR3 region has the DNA TGTGCCACCAGCCGAGACCAGGGCGGTGAAGCTTTCTTT.

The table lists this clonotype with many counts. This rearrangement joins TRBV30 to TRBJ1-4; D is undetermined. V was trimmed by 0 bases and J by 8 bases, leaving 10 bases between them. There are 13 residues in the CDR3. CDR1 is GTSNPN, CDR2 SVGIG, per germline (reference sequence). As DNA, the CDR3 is TGTGCCTGGAGTGTAACCGGAAGGGAAAAACTGTTTTTT. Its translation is CAWSVTGREKLFF.

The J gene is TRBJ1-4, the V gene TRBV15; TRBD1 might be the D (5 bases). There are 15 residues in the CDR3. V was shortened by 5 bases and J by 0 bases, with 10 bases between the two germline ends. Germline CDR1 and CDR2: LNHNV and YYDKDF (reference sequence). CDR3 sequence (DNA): TGTGCCACCAGCGGGGCGGCGGCAACTAATGAAAAACTGTTTTTT. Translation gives CATSGAAATNEKLFF.

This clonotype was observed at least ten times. CDR3 bases: TGTGCCAGCAGCATAGGACAGGGCAATGAGCAGTTCTTC. This translates into CASSIGQGNEQFF. The genes are TRBV7-9 and TRBJ2-1; 8 bases line up with TRBD1. The CDR3 totals 13 residues. CDR1 SEHNR and CDR2 FQNEAQ come from the germline V gene (reference sequence). Trimming took 5 bases from V and 6 from J; bases not matched to a gene: 3.

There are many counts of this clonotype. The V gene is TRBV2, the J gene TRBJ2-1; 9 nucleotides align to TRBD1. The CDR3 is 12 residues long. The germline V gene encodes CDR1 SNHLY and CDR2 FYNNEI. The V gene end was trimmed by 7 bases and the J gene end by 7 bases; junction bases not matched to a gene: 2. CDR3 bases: TGTGCCAGCACCGGACAGGGGAATGAGCAGTTCTTC. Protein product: CASTGQGNEQFF.

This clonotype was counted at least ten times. DNA for the CDR3: TGTGCCAGCAGTTTAACGACAGGGCCAAATAGCAATCAGCCCCAGCATTTT. It yields the protein CASSLTTGPNSNQPQHF. The J gene is TRBJ1-5, the V gene TRBV28; 7 nucleotides line up with TRBD1. This CDR3 is 17 amino acids long. The germline V gene has CDR1 MDHEN and CDR2 SYDVKM. V was clipped by 2 bases and J by 0 bases; unmatched bases: 7.

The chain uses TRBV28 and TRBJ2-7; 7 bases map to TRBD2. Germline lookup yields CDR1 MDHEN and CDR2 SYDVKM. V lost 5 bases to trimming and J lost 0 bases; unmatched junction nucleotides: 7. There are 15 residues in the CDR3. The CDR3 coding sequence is TGTGCCAGCAGTCAATTTGGGGACTACTCCTACGAGCAGTACTTC. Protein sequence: CASSQFGDYSYEQYF.

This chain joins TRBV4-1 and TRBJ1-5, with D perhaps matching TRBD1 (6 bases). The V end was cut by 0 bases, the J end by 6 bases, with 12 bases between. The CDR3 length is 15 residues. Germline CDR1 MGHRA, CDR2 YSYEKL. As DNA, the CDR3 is TGCGCCAGCAGCCAAGATGGGGGGGCAGGTCAGCCCCAGCATTTT. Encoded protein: CASSQDGGAGQPQHF.

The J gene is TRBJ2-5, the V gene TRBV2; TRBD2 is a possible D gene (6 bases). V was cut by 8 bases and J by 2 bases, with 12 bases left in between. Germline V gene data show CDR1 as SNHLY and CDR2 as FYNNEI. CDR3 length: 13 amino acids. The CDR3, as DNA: TGTGCCAGCGGACGGGACTTACAAGAGACCCAGTACTTC. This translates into CASGRDLQETQYF.

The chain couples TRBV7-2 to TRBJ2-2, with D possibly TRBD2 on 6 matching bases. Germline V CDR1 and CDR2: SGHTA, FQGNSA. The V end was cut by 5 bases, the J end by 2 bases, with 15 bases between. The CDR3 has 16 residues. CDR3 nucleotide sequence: TGTGCCAGCAGCATCGCCGGGACTTACAACACCGGGGAGCTGTTTTTT. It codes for CASSIAGTYNTGELFF.

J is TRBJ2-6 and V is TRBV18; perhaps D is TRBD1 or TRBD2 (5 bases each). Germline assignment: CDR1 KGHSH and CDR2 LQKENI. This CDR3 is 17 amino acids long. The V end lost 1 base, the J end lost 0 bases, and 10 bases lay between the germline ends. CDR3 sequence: CASSPRDRNSGANVLTF. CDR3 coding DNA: TGTGCCAGCTCACCACGGGACCGCAACTCTGGGGCCAACGTCCTGACTTTC. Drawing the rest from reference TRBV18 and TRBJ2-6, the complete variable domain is NAGVMQNPRHLVRRRGQEARLRCSPMKGHSHVYWYRQLPEEGLKFMVYLQKENIIDESGMPKERFSAEFPKEGPSILRIQQVVRGDSAAYFCASSPRDRNSGANVLTFGAGSRLTVL.

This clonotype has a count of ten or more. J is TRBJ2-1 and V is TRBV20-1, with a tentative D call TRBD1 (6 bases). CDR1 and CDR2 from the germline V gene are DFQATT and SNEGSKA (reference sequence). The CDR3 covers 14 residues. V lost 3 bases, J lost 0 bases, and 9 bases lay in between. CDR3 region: CSARQGSSYNEQFF. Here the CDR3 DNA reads TGCAGTGCTAGGCAGGGGAGCTCCTACAATGAGCAGTTCTTC.

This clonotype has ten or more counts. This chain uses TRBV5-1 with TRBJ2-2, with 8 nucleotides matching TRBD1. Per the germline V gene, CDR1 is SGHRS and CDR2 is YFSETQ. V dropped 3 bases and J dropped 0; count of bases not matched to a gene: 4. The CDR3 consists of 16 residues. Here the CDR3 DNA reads TGCGCCAGCAGCTATAGGGGACAGGCGAACACCGGGGAGCTGTTTTTT. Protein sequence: CASSYRGQANTGELFF.

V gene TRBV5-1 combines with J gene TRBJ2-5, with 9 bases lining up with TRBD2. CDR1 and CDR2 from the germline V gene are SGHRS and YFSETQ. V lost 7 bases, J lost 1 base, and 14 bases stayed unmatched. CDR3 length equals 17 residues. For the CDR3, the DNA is TGCGCCAGCGGGCCTTTCAGCGGGAGGTGGGGCCAAGAGACCCAGTACTTC. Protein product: CASGPFSGRWGQETQYF.

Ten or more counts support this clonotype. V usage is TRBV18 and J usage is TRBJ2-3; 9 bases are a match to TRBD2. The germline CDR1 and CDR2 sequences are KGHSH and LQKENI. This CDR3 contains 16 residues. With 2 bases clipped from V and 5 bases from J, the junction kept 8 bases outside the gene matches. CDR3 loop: CASSPRSSGVGDTQYF. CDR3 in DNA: TGTGCCAGCTCACCAAGGTCTAGCGGGGTTGGAGATACGCAGTATTTT.

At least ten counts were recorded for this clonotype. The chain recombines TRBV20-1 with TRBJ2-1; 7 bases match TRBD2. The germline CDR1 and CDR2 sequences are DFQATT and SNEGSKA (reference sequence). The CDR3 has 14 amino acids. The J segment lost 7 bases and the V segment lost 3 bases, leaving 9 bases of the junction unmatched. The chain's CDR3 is CSASWLAAKNEQFF. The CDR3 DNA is TGCAGTGCTAGTTGGCTAGCGGCCAAAAATGAGCAGTTCTTC.

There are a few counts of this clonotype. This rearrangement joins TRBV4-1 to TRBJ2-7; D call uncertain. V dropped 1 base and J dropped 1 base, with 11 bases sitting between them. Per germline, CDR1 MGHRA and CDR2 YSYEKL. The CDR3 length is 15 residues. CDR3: CASSQVDGQSYEQYF. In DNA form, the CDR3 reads TGCGCCAGCAGCCAAGTAGACGGGCAGTCCTACGAGCAGTACTTC.

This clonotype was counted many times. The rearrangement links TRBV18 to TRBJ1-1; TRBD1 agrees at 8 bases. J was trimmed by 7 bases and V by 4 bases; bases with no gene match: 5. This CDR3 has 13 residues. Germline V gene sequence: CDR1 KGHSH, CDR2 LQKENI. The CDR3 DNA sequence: TGTGCCAGCTCACAGGACAGGGAGGATGAAGCTTTCTTT. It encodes CASSQDREDEAFF. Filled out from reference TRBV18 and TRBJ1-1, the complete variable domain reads NAGVMQNPRHLVRRRGQEARLRCSPMKGHSHVYWYRQLPEEGLKFMVYLQKENIIDESGMPKERFSAEFPKEGPSILRIQQVVRGDSAAYFCASSQDREDEAFFGQGTRLTVV.